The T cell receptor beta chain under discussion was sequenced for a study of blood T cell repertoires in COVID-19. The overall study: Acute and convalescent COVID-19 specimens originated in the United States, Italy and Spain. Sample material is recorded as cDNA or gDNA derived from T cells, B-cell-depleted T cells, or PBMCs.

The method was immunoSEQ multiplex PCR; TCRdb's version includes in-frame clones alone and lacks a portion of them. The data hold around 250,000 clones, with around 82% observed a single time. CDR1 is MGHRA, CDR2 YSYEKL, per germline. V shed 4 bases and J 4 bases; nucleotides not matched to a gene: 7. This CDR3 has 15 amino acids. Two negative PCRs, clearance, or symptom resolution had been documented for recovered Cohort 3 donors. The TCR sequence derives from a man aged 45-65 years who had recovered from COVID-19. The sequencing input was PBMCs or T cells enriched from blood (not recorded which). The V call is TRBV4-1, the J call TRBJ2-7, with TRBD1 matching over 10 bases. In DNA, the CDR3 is TGCGCCAGCAGCCTCCAAGGGGGACAGGGGTACGAGCAGTACTTC. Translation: CASSLQGGQGYEQYF.